Given below is one T cell receptor beta chain in context. The antigen this receptor binds is unknown. Qualities for individual bases were not recorded, and no much larger clone is one base off. Receptor libraries were prepared by the immunoSEQ multiplex PCR assay. A mixture of 60 forward primers for TCR Vbeta segments and 13 reverse primers for TCR Jbeta segments was used in the multiplex PCR. A multiplex PCR assay on genomic DNA amplified the CDR3 region of rearranged TCR beta genes. The amplified TCR beta libraries were sequenced on the Illumina HiSeq System as 87-base-pair reads. As for how the authors treated the data: A later analysis counted tens of millions of unique TCR beta chains across the 640 or so repertoires, and around 9.9 million of these chains were shared by at least two donors. To remove PCR and sequencing errors, raw reads were error-corrected and collapsed into unique sequences using a nearest-neighbor algorithm that merged closely related sequences. Alignment of CDR3 sequences to IMGT reference sequences was used to assign V, D and J gene segments. For a sequence to be retained, a match of at least six nucleotides to both a V gene segment and a J gene segment was required. A rearrangement counted as productive if the CDR3 had no stop codons and remained in frame with V and J, and every other rearrangement counted as non-productive. CDR3 was defined by IMGT convention, running from the second conserved V-encoded cysteine to the conserved J-encoded phenylalanine. The earlier analysis of roughly 590 of the donors excluded sequences that lacked an unambiguous match to a single V gene segment. In an earlier analysis of approximately 590 of the donors, V segments were called functional above 56.7% productive rearrangements and were called segregating when the between-donor standard deviation exceeded 5%. A statistical classification framework was built for diagnosing cytomegalovirus status from the catalog of TCR beta chain sequences. A later analysis assigned V and J genes by comparing TCR nucleotide sequences with IMGT/GENE-DB human TR gene sequences. The TCRdist pipeline was used in a later analysis to assign CDR3 sequences and most-parsimonious VDJ recombination scenarios. A later analysis defined each TCR beta chain by its CDR3 amino acid sequence plus V-gene family, and excluded reads lacking a unique V-gene family. In a later analysis, a few hundred highly shared, low-generation-probability nucleotide sequences were removed to address suspected cross-contamination and a sequencing artifact. In a later analysis, a clonal expansion index was calculated for each public chain from normalized within-repertoire ranks of inferred template counts. In a later analysis, generation probabilities were computed with a VDJ recombination model fitted to out-of-frame rearrangements, and the resulting probabilities were checked against IGoR. In a later analysis, hypergeometric tests were used to score TCR-TCR, TCR-HLA and TCR-CMV co-occurrence, with a repertoire-size bias correction applied to TCR pairs. False discovery rates were estimated in a later analysis by permuting HLA or CMV assignments 20 times. In a later analysis, co-occurring TCRs were grouped with DBSCAN, and TCRdist sequence similarity was added when clustering was performed within HLA-allele-positive subsets. Repertoires with fewer than 30,000 or more than 120,000 public chains, plus five repertoires with anomalous nucleotide sharing, were excluded from co-occurrence clustering. The table was pulled from immuneACCESS by TCRdb, which kept in-frame rearrangements only. Such tables lose some clones; where checked, under half of the loss comes from unresolved V genes, and the rest has no known cause. V, J and clone size were drawn from that table, and D and trimming were deduced from the DNA. Counted in this sample were some 100,000 clones; 70% to 85% of them appeared once. The biggest ten clones account for about 1.1% of the sample.

V and J are truncated by 5 bases and 4 bases respectively, leaving an intervening sequence of 19 bases. The CDR3 goes from the cysteine to the phenylalanine over 16 residues. Only CDR3 DNA remains: 48 bases, in frame from the first base. From a lookup of the germline V gene (reference sequence), CDR1 and CDR2 are SEHNR and FQNEAQ. The cohort comprised under 700 healthy bone marrow donors. At the time of sampling, all cohort members were nominally healthy, though unrecorded immune exposures were likely present. The donor tested CMV seronegative and was one of the 352 seronegative cohort members. A peripheral blood sample was provided by each donor, and peripheral blood mononuclear cells were used for TCR beta sequencing. The Qiagen DNeasy Blood Extraction Kit was used to extract genomic DNA from the blood cell samples. This sample is drawn from a study of cytomegalovirus exposure and HLA in healthy donors (dated 2017 in TCRdb). With regard to the full study: An earlier analysis of several hundred of the donors reported 276 Gb of sequence data and around 120 million unique TCR beta sequences obtained from roughly 170 million T cells. Every repertoire in the discovery cohort had been generated on one and the same sequencing platform. Of the roughly 420 genotyped donors, 80% to 90% were placed in the genetic ancestry cluster associated with self-reported Caucasian donors. Donor age, sex, ethnicity and CMV serostatus were compiled together with the repertoire data. A later genetic analysis took genome-wide SNP genotypes for about 55% of the 666 donors and used that subset as a discovery cohort. About 310 gigabases of sequencing data and around 87 million unique TCR sequences were included in an early release covering around 650 HLA-typed donors. A later analysis re-analyzed previously published TCR beta repertoires from 550 to 700 donors and added high-resolution HLA genotyping to study TCR occurrence patterns. Four or five DR-DQ haplotypes were treated as single units for association and clustering because of strong linkage in the cohort. Across 300 to 500 genotyped donors of the cohort, an average of about 200,000 unique TCR beta nucleotide sequences per donor were sequenced, and roughly 20% of those sequences were non-productive. The study aimed to test whether cataloging public T cell receptors could reveal signatures of past pathogen exposure. Both class I and class II loci were covered by HLA typing, at four-digit resolution. Rather than drawing on any new phenotypic data, the later analysis identified candidate immune exposures from TCR beta sequences and the way those sequences occurred across donors. A separate validation cohort of 90 to 150 different subjects was used in addition to the approximately 610-subject first cohort. High-throughput TCR immunosequencing, statistical association of individual TCRs with disease status, and machine learning were combined to predict cytomegalovirus infection status. Using immunosequencing, the study profiled T cell repertoires from 640 or so subjects and related those repertoires to cytomegalovirus serostatus. An earlier analysis of roughly 600 of the donors used high-throughput TCR beta sequencing to judge whether each TCR beta V gene segment behaved as functional or pseudogenic. The number of donors typed differed by locus, with 629-630 for A, B, C, DRB1 and DQB1, approximately 500 for DQA1, about 610 for DPA1, and some 440 for DPB1.

On the study overall, not on this receptor specifically: Around 16 rarely observed V segments, including chromosome 9 orphons, were excluded from the earlier analysis of a few hundred of the donors because counts were too low. The study listed 164 TCR beta chains as associated with cytomegalovirus. In both the original and validation cohorts, the classifier was reported to diagnose cytomegalovirus status with high specificity and sensitivity. When HLA alleles, especially DR and DQ, strongly co-occurred, TCR associations were difficult to assign to individual alleles. A further reported finding was that TCR beta sequences accurately predicted the HLA-A and HLA-B alleles for most subjects in the first cohort. The presence/absence analyses assumed that sequencing depth was roughly uniform across donors, and that assumption may not be true. Only TCR beta chains were sequenced in this cohort, and the absence of alpha or paired-chain data limited detectable features. Linkage disequilibrium might explain the correlated functional status among segregating V segments, but an unknown experimental factor could not be ruled out. Some IMGT-functional V segments, including TRBV6-2 and TRBV6-3, could not be distinguished by the 87-base-pair reads and were therefore excluded. A few of the identified cytomegalovirus-associated TCR beta chains were confirmed in vitro to be specific for cytomegalovirus antigens. A later analysis found that HLA-associated TCR beta chains were more clonally expanded and had lower generation probabilities than equally common non-associated chains. Because some donors lacked HLA typing at each locus, the association tests relied only on the typed subset. The authors suggested that the approach could potentially be generalized to other disease states and immunological phenotypes. At a false discovery rate of 0.05, a later analysis linked 15,000 to 20,000 TCR beta sequences to specific HLA alleles. An association between a missense DCLRE1C variant and V-gene and J-gene trimming of TCR beta chains was found in a later genetic analysis and replicated in an independent cohort. In a later genetic analysis, fewer N-insertions in productive TCRs were reported among donors in an Asian-associated ancestry cluster than the roughly 700-donor mean. According to a later analysis, most CMV-associated TCR beta chains appeared to be HLA-restricted, and the HLA associations seemed to be driven largely by CMV exposure. A later analysis found that TCR association rates varied across HLA loci, with DRB1 alleles showing the most associated TCRs and HLA-C alleles the fewest. The only immune exposure information available for the cohort was CMV serostatus. In an earlier analysis of approximately 600 of the donors, most TCR beta V segments were observed in productive rearrangements about 87% or about 30% of the time, broadly matching IMGT annotations. A cluster of highly shared sequence variants was judged likely to be a technical artifact of the sequencing pipeline. In a later analysis, several top co-occurrence clusters were reported to appear linked to parvovirus B19, influenza, CMV and Epstein-Barr virus. Across donors, most TCR sequences were observed very rarely, whereas some public TCRs were present in many individuals.

This clonotype was obtained from a woman between 18 and 29 years old in good health and CMV-seronegative. The source material was PBMCs. Recombination joined TRBV7-9 with TRBJ2-3, with TRBD2 as a weak D call on 6 bases. Read as DNA, the sequence is TGTGCCAGCAGCCCTACGATGGTTGGGGGGTCAGATACGCAGTATTTT. This translates into CASSPTMVGGSDTQYF.